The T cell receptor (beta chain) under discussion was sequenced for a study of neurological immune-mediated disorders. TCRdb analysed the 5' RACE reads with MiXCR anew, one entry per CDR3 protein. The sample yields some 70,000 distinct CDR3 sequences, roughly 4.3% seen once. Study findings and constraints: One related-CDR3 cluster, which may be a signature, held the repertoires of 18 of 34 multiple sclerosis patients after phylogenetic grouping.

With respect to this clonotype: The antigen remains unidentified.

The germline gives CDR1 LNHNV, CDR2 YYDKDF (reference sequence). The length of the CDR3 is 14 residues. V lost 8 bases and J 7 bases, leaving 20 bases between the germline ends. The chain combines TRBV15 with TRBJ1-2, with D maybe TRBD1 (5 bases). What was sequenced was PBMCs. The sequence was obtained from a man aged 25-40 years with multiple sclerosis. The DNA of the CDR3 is TGTGCCACCGGGGAGGGGCCCCTTGTCGGTGGCTACACCTTC. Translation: CATGEGPLVGGYTF.